Described below is a single TCR beta chain sequence and its context. Its antigen remains unknown. Different DNA sequences within this sample yield the same CDR3. The sample belongs to a study of T cell responses to AZD1222 COVID-19 vaccine. Findings and limits, study-wide: AZD1222 recipients seropositive at baseline numbered only six or seven. White British people made up most donors, females outnumbered males, and clonal diversity was possibly underestimated.

Analysis merged second doses at about 4 or about 12 weeks. Sequenced by immunoSEQ multiplex PCR; TCRdb stores in-frame clones only, minus some. The top ten hold approximately 4% of the sample, which has 30,000 to 35,000 clones, about four fifths seen once. CDR1 is MNHNS and CDR2 is SASEGT in the germline V gene. The ends were cut back, 2 bases at V and 4 bases at J, with 11 bases in the middle. This CDR3 is built from 14 residues. Source: peripheral blood, taken 28 days after the second AZD1222 dose. This chain connects TRBV6-1 to TRBJ2-5; D remains unclear. This clonotype originated in an adult who received the AZD1222 COVID-19 vaccine. The CDR3 loop reads CASSENRSPETQYF. The CDR3 region has the DNA TGTGCCAGCAGTGAAAATAGGTCTCCAGAGACCCAGTACTTC.